Presented here are 7 T cell receptor beta chains from one specimen sequenced in a study of OX40 agonist ivuxolimab in advanced cancers. Only in-frame clones appear in the TCRdb table, and some are missing; sequencing was by immunoSEQ multiplex PCR. The data show 95,000 to 150,000 clones, 85% to 95% seen once. Sequences were derived from CD4+ or CD8+ T cells sorted from blood, sampled in a trial of the OX40 agonist ivuxolimab. The source is an adult with an advanced solid tumor such as melanoma, head and neck, liver or kidney cancer.

CDR3 protein: CASSPEIVPSYEQYF. The CDR3 DNA is TGTGCCAGCAGCCCTGAGATCGTACCCTCCTACGAGCAGTACTTC. The genes are TRBV7-3 and TRBJ2-7; D remains ambiguous. The CDR3 has 15 residues. V gave up 5 bases and J gave up 0 bases, with 14 bases separating them. Germline-derived CDR1 and CDR2 are SGHTA and FQGTGA.

V and J are TRBV28 and TRBJ2-7; D remains ambiguous. Germline loops: CDR1 MDHEN, CDR2 SYDVKM. V was clipped by 1 base and J by 2 bases, with 9 bases between them. This CDR3 is 14 amino acids long. CDR3 region: CASSLYPVTYEQYF. For the CDR3, the DNA is TGTGCCAGCAGTTTATACCCGGTGACCTACGAGCAGTACTTC.

The chain employs TRBV18 and TRBJ2-1, with D possibly matching TRBD2 (6 bases). The CDR3 spans 15 residues. The V and J ends lost 2 bases and 4 bases respectively, with 12 bases between them. Germline CDR1 reads KGHSH; CDR2 reads LQKENI. The CDR3 DNA follows: TGTGCCAGCTCACCATTTAGCGGAGAGTACAATGAGCAGTTCTTC. Protein sequence: CASSPFSGEYNEQFF.

This clone was seen a single time. V is TRBV6-1 and J is TRBJ2-5; either TRBD1 or TRBD2 may fit D (5 bases each). Per the germline V gene, CDR1 is MNHNS and CDR2 is SASEGT. Trimming shortened V by 4 bases and J by 5 bases, and 14 bases separated the two germline ends. There are 14 residues in the CDR3. CDR3 sequence reads: CASSGTIGTETQYF. CDR3 sequence (DNA): TGTGCCAGCAGTGGGACCATAGGGACGGAGACCCAGTACTTC.

CDR3 DNA sequence: TGTGCCAGCAGCTTAAATGGAAGGGAAGAGACCCAGTACTTC. Protein: CASSLNGREETQYF. The chain recombines TRBV7-3 with TRBJ2-5; D unresolved. Germline V gene data show CDR1 as SGHTA and CDR2 as FQGTGA. This CDR3 has 14 amino acids. Trimming removed 1 base from V and 3 bases from J, with 9 bases in between.

This chain joins TRBV4-1 and TRBJ2-7, with D possibly being TRBD1 (5 bases). The CDR3 is made up of 17 amino acids. Germline loops: CDR1 MGHRA, CDR2 YSYEKL. V lost 0 bases and J 4 bases, leaving 19 bases between the germline ends. CDR3 amino acids: CASSQDRRPGSLYEQYF. CDR3 coding DNA: TGCGCCAGCAGCCAAGATCGTAGGCCAGGGTCTTTATACGAGCAGTACTTC.

This chain links TRBV21-1 with TRBJ1-5; the D call TRBD1 from the table was never checked on the DNA. TRBV21-1 is noted as a pseudogene. This CDR3 comprises 12 residues. The CDR3 is CASRVGAQPQHF. CDR3 bases: TGTGCCAGTCGTGTGGGGGCCCAGCCCCAGCATTTT.